This TCR beta chain was recorded in a study of T cell responses to AZD1222 COVID-19 vaccine. Study findings and constraints: Across spike, vaccine-associated CD4 TCRs were found, dominant at 160-218 and 743-854.

A word on this clone: Its cognate antigen is unknown.

The CDR3 covers 16 residues. CDR1 is MNHEY and CDR2 is SVGAGI in the germline V gene. With 2 bases removed from V and 0 bases from J, the gap between germline ends came to 8 bases. Repertoires were generated with immunoSEQ multiplex PCR, while TCRdb's copy carries only in-frame clones and drops some. The top ten hold about 1.1% of the sample, which has roughly 150,000 clones, about 90% seen once. This clonotype was obtained from an adult who received the AZD1222 COVID-19 vaccine. The specimen was peripheral blood, collected 28 days after the second AZD1222 dose. This chain links TRBV6-5 with TRBJ2-6, with a tentative D call TRBD2 (6 bases). DNA for the CDR3: TGTGCCAGCAGTTACCTGGGGGGCTCTGGGGCCAACGTCCTGACTTTC. This encodes CASSYLGGSGANVLTF.